These 29 T cell receptor beta chains came from one sample sequenced in a study of T cell repertoires in cytomegalovirus infection. TCRdb re-called the reads through MiXCR, storing one row per CDR3 protein. Among 630,000 or so distinct CDR3 sequences, 20% to 30% were seen once, and the ten largest hold roughly 8%. The sequenced sample consisted of CD8+ T cells from PBMCs. The receptor set was obtained from a human donor in good health (CMV status not recorded). Some clones in this sample may be carry-over from other donors' samples.

Points on this clonotype: This could be a read error, since a much larger clone is one nucleotide away. This chain connects TRBV7-2 to TRBJ2-5; D gene unclear. V was clipped by 1 base and J by 3 bases, with 12 bases between them. The CDR3 runs to 15 residues. The germline V gene encodes CDR1 SGHTA and CDR2 FQGNSA. The CDR3 DNA sequence: TGTACCAGCAGCTTAGGTCGGGTTTCTAAAGAGACCCAGTACTTC. The encoded protein is CTSSLGRVSKETQYF.

J is TRBJ1-6 and V is TRBV4-2; D gene uncertain. The CDR3 contains 16 residues. Per germline, CDR1 LGHNA and CDR2 YNFKEQ. V lost 2 bases and J 8 bases, leaving 16 bases between the germline ends. The CDR3 DNA is TGTGCCAGCAGCCAAAAGAGTGAAGGCTTGGATTCACCCCTCCACTTT. Amino acids: CASSQKSEGLDSPLHF.

This clonotype was counted only a few times. The chain combines TRBV7-3 with TRBJ2-1; TRBD2 matches at 7 bases. The germline gives CDR1 SGHTA, CDR2 FQGTGA. The CDR3 consists of 15 residues. With 5 bases clipped from V and 8 bases from J, the junction kept 12 bases outside the gene matches. The CDR3 is CASSPGTTNTDEQFF. CDR3 coding DNA: TGTGCCAGCAGCCCCGGGACTACGAATACCGATGAGCAGTTCTTC.

This sequence joins TRBV27 and TRBJ2-3; possible D gene TRBD1, 5 bases. Looked up from germline, CDR1 is MNHEY and CDR2 is SMNVEV (reference sequence). CDR3 length: 15 amino acids. Trimming cost V 6 bases and J 6 bases, with 19 bases left between them. The CDR3 sequence is CASRLSLARDDTQYF. DNA for the CDR3: TGTGCCAGCAGGCTATCTCTCGCCAGGGATGATACGCAGTATTTT.

The rearrangement uses TRBV12-3 or TRBV12-4 and TRBJ2-7; D might be TRBD2 (6 bases). Trimming took 3 bases from V and 0 from J, leaving 18 bases between them. CDR3 length equals 17 residues. The DNA for the CDR3 is TGTGCCAGCAGTTTCCTCTTAGAAAGCGGGCCCTCCTACGAGCAGTACTTC. This codes for CASSFLLESGPSYEQYF.

This clonotype has more than one count but fewer than ten. This chain uses TRBV7-9 with TRBJ2-7, with D perhaps matching TRBD1 (7 bases). The CDR3 runs to 14 residues. In germline, CDR1 is SEHNR, CDR2 FQNEAQ (reference sequence). The ends were cut back, 5 bases at V and 4 bases at J, with 15 bases in the middle. The CDR3 region is CASSPQGGSYEQYF. CDR3 coding DNA: TGTGCCAGCAGCCCCCAGGGGGGAAGTTACGAGCAGTACTTC.

The rearrangement uses TRBV7-2 and TRBJ2-2; D not resolved. Germline V gives CDR1 SGHTA, CDR2 FQGNSA. Deletions cut 5 bases from V and 7 bases from J, with 14 bases between. There are 14 residues in the CDR3. The CDR3 region is CASSPSPSDGELFF. The CDR3 region has the DNA TGTGCCAGCAGCCCGTCGCCCTCCGACGGGGAGCTGTTTTTT.

To note about this clonotype: A read error may explain this, as a much larger clone is one base away. The chain combines TRBV7-9 with TRBJ2-2; possible D gene TRBD2, 6 bases. CDR1 is SEHNR and CDR2 is FQNEAQ in the germline V gene (reference sequence). CDR3 length: 15 amino acids. The CDR3 protein is CVSSLTAGNTGELFF. The CDR3, as DNA: TGTGTCAGCAGCCTGACAGCGGGGAACACCGGGGAGCTGTTTTTT.

Only one count was recorded for this clonotype. This chain uses TRBV6-2 or TRBV6-3 with TRBJ2-1; TRBD1 matches at 11 bases. The ends lost 10 bases at V and 5 bases at J; junction bases unmatched: 7. Germline lookup yields CDR1 MNHEY and CDR2 SVGEGT. The CDR3 length is 14 residues. The CDR3 here is CANTRTGGHNEQFF. The CDR3 DNA reads TGTGCCAACACTCGGACAGGGGGCCACAATGAGCAGTTCTTC.

The chain joins TRBV10-3 to TRBJ1-2, with D maybe TRBD1 (6 bases). CDR3 length: 16 residues. Germline V gene sequence: CDR1 ENHRY, CDR2 SYGVKD. Trimming took 3 bases from V and 5 from J, leaving 19 bases between them. CDR3 sequence (DNA): TGTGCCATCAGTGACTCCGTCACACGCAGGGGTTATGGCTACACCTTC. It codes for CAISDSVTRRGYGYTF.

CDR3 sequence: CASGLSIKETQYF. CDR3 nucleotide sequence: TGTGCTAGTGGTTTATCGATAAAAGAGACCCAGTACTTC. The chain has TRBV12-5 and TRBJ2-5; D call uncertain. The ends were cut back, 3 bases at V and 3 bases at J, with 8 bases in the middle. CDR3 length equals 13 residues. Germline values: CDR1 LGHNT, CDR2 FRNRAP.

This clonotype has a count of ten or more. V and J are TRBV28 and TRBJ2-7, with D possibly being TRBD1 (5 bases). The germline V and J ends were trimmed by 2 bases and 6 bases, with 8 bases remaining between them. The CDR3 totals 12 residues. CDR1 is MDHEN and CDR2 is SYDVKM in the germline V gene. CDR3: CASSLDRGEQYV. In nucleotides, the CDR3 is TGTGCCAGCAGTTTAGATAGGGGCGAGCAGTACGTC.

This clonotype occurred many times. V gene TRBV11-2 combines with J gene TRBJ1-5, with unresolved D. Trimming pared 3 bases from V and 0 bases from J, leaving 9 bases between. CDR3 length equals 15 residues. Germline V gives CDR1 SGHAT, CDR2 FQNNGV. The CDR3 protein is CASSLKADSNQPQHF. The CDR3 DNA follows: TGTGCCAGCAGCTTGAAGGCAGATAGCAATCAGCCCCAGCATTTT. Together with reference TRBV11-2 and TRBJ1-5, the CDR3 gives the full variable domain: EAGVAQSPRYKIIEKRQSVAFWCNPISGHATLYWYQQILGQGPKLLIQFQNNGVVDDSQLPKDRFSAERLKGVDSTLKIQPAKLEDSAVYLCASSLKADSNQPQHFGDGTRLSIL.

This clonotype was observed a few times. The gene calls are TRBV5-8 and TRBJ1-1; D not certain. Trimming left V 0 bases short and J 1 base short, with 7 bases between. The germline V gene encodes CDR1 SGHTS and CDR2 YDEGEE. CDR3 length: 14 residues. The CDR3 is CASSLGRKNTEAFF. As DNA, the CDR3 is TGTGCCAGCAGCTTGGGGCGGAAGAACACTGAAGCTTTCTTT.

This clonotype occurred a few times. The gene calls are TRBV6-4 and TRBJ2-3; 7 positions agree with TRBD1. This CDR3 contains 15 residues. Germline loops: CDR1 MRHNA, CDR2 SNTAGT. The trim removed 9 bases at V and 0 bases at J, leaving 9 bases unmatched. In nucleotides, the CDR3 is TGTGCCAGGGTCTCAGGGGGAAAAAGCACAGATACGCAGTATTTT. Translating it yields CARVSGGKSTDTQYF.

V is TRBV29-1 and J is TRBJ2-7, with D tentatively TRBD2 (6 bases). Germline V gene data show CDR1 as SQVTM and CDR2 as ANQGSEA. There are 14 residues in the CDR3. The V end was cut by 0 bases, the J end by 0 bases, with 9 bases between. The CDR3 DNA reads TGCAGCGTTGAAGAGGAGGGGAGCTCCTACGAGCAGTACTTC. This sequence encodes CSVEEEGSSYEQYF.

CDR3 region: CASLAGAISYNEQFF. Here the CDR3 DNA reads TGTGCCTCGCTTGCGGGGGCGATATCCTACAATGAGCAGTTCTTC. The rearrangement joins TRBV6-1 to TRBJ2-1; weak D call: TRBD2 (7 bases). V was clipped by 11 bases and J by 1 base, with 18 bases between them. The CDR3 totals 15 residues. CDR1 is MNHNS and CDR2 is SASEGT in the germline V gene.

The sample holds a few counts of this clonotype. The gene calls are TRBV6-5 and TRBJ2-2, with D perhaps matching TRBD1 or TRBD2 (6 bases each). V was cut by 6 bases and J by 7 bases, with 18 bases left in between. Per germline, CDR1 MNHEY and CDR2 SVGAGI. This CDR3 has 15 residues. The CDR3 DNA follows: TGTGCCAGCAGCCCCGGAGGGGGAGGTAGCGGGGAGCTGTTTTTT. Translating it yields CASSPGGGGSGELFF.

This clonotype was counted only a few times. This chain links TRBV20-1 with TRBJ2-1; TRBD1 is a possible D gene (7 bases). Germline lookup yields CDR1 DFQATT and CDR2 SNEGSKA (reference sequence). Deletions cut 0 bases from V and 6 bases from J, with 15 bases between. This CDR3 is 15 amino acids long. CDR3: CSARDRRGPLNEQFF. CDR3 coding DNA: TGCAGTGCTAGAGATCGGAGGGGGCCCCTCAATGAGCAGTTCTTC.

For this clonotype: Relative to the germline gene, one junction end is altered; a read error may explain this. The chain couples TRBV6-2 or TRBV6-3 to TRBJ2-3; TRBD1 matches at 8 bases. This CDR3 comprises 19 residues. Germline V CDR1 and CDR2: MNHEY, SVGEGT. The CDR3 DNA reads as TGTGCCAGCAGTTACTCCAATGACCGAGGACAGGGCGATGCAGATACACAGTATTTT. Its translation: CASSYSNDRGQGDADTQYF.

About this clonotype itself: A read error is possible here, since a much larger clone lies one base away. V usage is TRBV7-3 and J usage is TRBJ2-2, with D unclear. Germline-derived CDR1 and CDR2 are SGHTA and FQGTGA. The CDR3 extends over 15 amino acids. Trimming took 9 bases from V and 0 from J, leaving 14 bases between them. CDR3 sequence reads: CASSDGIPNTGELFF. The CDR3 DNA reads as TGTGCCAGTTCGGATGGGATTCCGAACACCGGGGAGCTGTTTTTT.

The gene calls are TRBV13 and TRBJ2-1; 9 positions match TRBD1. CDR1 and CDR2 from the germline V gene are PRHDT and FYEKMQ (reference sequence). The CDR3 has 17 amino acids. Germline trimming cut 4 bases from V and 1 base from J; bases unmatched to any gene: 8. The DNA of the CDR3 is TGTGCCAGCAGCTCCGACGGGACAGGGTCTTCCTACAATGAGCAGTTCTTC. Its protein product is CASSSDGTGSSYNEQFF.

The chain carries TRBV7-9 and TRBJ1-5, with TRBD1 as a possible D gene (5 bases). V was shortened by 8 bases and J by 3 bases, with 17 bases between the two germline ends. The CDR3 is 15 amino acids. Germline values: CDR1 SEHNR, CDR2 FQNEAQ (reference sequence). The CDR3 region is CASEKGGVNNQPQHF. In DNA form, the CDR3 reads TGTGCCAGCGAAAAAGGAGGGGTTAACAATCAGCCCCAGCATTTT.

This clonotype was seen at least ten times. The chain joins TRBV28 to TRBJ2-6; D might be TRBD1 or TRBD2, each matching 5 bases. This CDR3 is 16 amino acids long. Germline V gene sequence: CDR1 MDHEN, CDR2 SYDVKM. Trimming shortened V by 2 bases and J by 2 bases, and 10 bases separated the two germline ends. In DNA form, the CDR3 reads TGTGCCAGCAGTTTAGGGTGGGACCCTGGGGCCAACGTCCTGACTTTC. Translated, it gives CASSLGWDPGANVLTF.

This clonotype has just a few counts. The rearrangement links TRBV28 to TRBJ2-7; TRBD1 matches 8 bases. Germline values: CDR1 MDHEN, CDR2 SYDVKM. With 6 bases clipped from V and 1 base from J, the junction kept 8 bases outside the gene matches. The CDR3 has 15 amino acids. CDR3 region: CASSRTGTLSYEQYV. CDR3 nucleotide sequence: TGTGCCAGCAGCAGGACAGGGACCCTGTCCTACGAGCAGTACGTC.

This clonotype has only a few counts. The chain recombines TRBV6-6 with TRBJ1-1; D unclear. CDR1 MNHNY and CDR2 SVGAGI come from the germline V gene (reference sequence). V lost 2 bases and J 0 bases, leaving 13 bases between the germline ends. This CDR3 is 16 amino acids long. CDR3 sequence: CASSYTAGEVNTEAFF. CDR3 in DNA: TGTGCCAGCAGTTACACGGCGGGTGAGGTGAACACTGAAGCTTTCTTT.

The chain employs TRBV5-4 and TRBJ1-1; weak D call: TRBD1 (5 bases). Trimming removed 0 bases from V and 7 bases from J, with 16 bases in between. The CDR3 is 15 residues long. Germline V lookup: CDR1 SGHNT, CDR2 YYREEE (reference sequence). The CDR3 reads CASSLEQELGGEAFF. The CDR3 bases are TGTGCCAGCAGCTTGGAACAGGAGCTTGGGGGTGAAGCTTTCTTT.

This clonotype was seen more than once but under ten times. The V gene is TRBV6-5, the J gene TRBJ1-2; 7 positions agree with TRBD1. After removal of 0 bases from V and 3 bases from J, the junction contained 16 bases not matched to a gene. The CDR3 sequence is 19 residues long. Germline values: CDR1 MNHEY, CDR2 SVGAGI. The CDR3 DNA sequence: TGTGCCAGCAGTTACTCGTTCCCCCCGTACCTAGACAGGGACTATGGCTACACCTTC. As protein: CASSYSFPPYLDRDYGYTF.

The genes are TRBV3-1 and TRBJ1-1, with D perhaps TRBD1 (6 bases). Looked up from germline, CDR1 is LGHDT and CDR2 is YNNKEL (reference sequence). The CDR3 is made up of 15 amino acids. V was trimmed by 1 base and J by 6 bases, leaving 15 bases between them. The CDR3 loop is CASSQGSRGLAEAFF. The CDR3 DNA reads as TGTGCCAGCAGCCAAGGCTCCAGGGGTCTTGCTGAAGCTTTCTTT.